This TCR beta chain was retrieved from a study of Ad26.COV2.S vaccination and SARS-CoV-2 variants. Study as a whole: Dosing was one shot or two shots 56 days apart.

Treatment given: 15 to 20 received Ad26.COV2.S at low or high dose, single or two shots; five or six received placebo; per-sample allocation not given. Following the first vaccine or placebo injection, samples were taken on day 63. As its vector, the vaccine had Ad26, which expressed Wuhan-strain SARS-CoV-2 spike. Some clones are missing from TCRdb's copy, which holds only in-frame ones; the method was immunoSEQ multiplex PCR. The table has 300,000 to 350,000 clones, around 90% seen once. V dropped 1 base and J dropped 8 bases, with 18 bases sitting between them. The CDR3 loop spans 17 amino acids. Germline CDR1 and CDR2: MNHNS and SASEGT.

The sample consisted of peripheral blood, taken in a trial of Ad26.COV2.S vaccine versus placebo. This rearrangement joins TRBV6-1 to TRBJ1-6; tentative D call: TRBD1 (5 bases). This clonotype was sampled from a person between 18 and 60 years old who received the Ad26.COV2.S COVID-19 vaccine or a placebo. Here the CDR3 reads CASSEGIGEGSDSPLHF. DNA for the CDR3: TGTGCCAGCAGTGAAGGTATAGGGGAGGGTAGTGATTCACCCCTCCACTTT.